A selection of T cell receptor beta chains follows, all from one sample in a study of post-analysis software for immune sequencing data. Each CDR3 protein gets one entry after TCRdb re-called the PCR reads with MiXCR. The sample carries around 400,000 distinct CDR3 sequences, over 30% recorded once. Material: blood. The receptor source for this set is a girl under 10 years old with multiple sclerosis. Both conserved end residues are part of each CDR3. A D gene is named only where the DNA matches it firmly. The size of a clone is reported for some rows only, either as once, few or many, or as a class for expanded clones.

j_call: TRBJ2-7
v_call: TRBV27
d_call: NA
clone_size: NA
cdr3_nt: TGTGCCAGCAGTTTATCGGGGGACCCTACCTACGAGCAGTACTTC
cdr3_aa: CASSLSGDPTYEQYF

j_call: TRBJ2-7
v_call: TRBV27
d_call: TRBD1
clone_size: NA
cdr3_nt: TGTGCCAGCAGCCGGGACAGGGTGGCTTACGAGCAGTACTTC
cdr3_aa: CASSRDRVAYEQYF

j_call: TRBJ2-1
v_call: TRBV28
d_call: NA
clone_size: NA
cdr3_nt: TGTGCCAGCGGAAACAGGGGAAGCGGGCTTAGCTCCTACAATGAGCAGTTCTTC
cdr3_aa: CASGNRGSGLSSYNEQFF

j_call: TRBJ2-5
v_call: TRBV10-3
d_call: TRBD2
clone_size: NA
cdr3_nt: TGTGCCATCTCTGGCGACCGACTAGCGGGTACCGGGGGAGAGACCCAGTACTTC
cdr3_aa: CAISGDRLAGTGGETQYF

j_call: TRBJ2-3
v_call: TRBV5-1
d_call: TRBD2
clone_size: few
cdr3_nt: TGCGCCAGCAGCTCAGCGGGGGCGACAGATACGCAGTATTTT
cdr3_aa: CASSSAGATDTQYF

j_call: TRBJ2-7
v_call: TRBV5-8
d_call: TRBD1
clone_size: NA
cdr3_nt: TGTGCCAGCAGCCTGAGACGGGACAGCTACTACGAGCAGTACTTC
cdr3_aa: CASSLRRDSYYEQYF

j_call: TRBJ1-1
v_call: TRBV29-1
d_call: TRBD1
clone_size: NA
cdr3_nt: TGCAGCGTTGAAAGTGGGACAGGGGGCTTTGAGAACACTGAAGCTTTCTTT
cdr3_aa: CSVESGTGGFENTEAFF

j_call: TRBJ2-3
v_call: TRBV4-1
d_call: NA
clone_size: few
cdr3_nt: TGCGCCAGCAGCCAAGATTGGAGTTCGCGTGATACGCAGTATTTT
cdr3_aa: CASSQDWSSRDTQYF

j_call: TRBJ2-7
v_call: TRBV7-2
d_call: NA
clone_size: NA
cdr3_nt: TGTGCCAGCAGCTTAAGGAGACTAGCCTACGAGCAGTACTTC
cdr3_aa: CASSLRRLAYEQYF

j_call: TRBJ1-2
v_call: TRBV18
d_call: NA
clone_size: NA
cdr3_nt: TGTGCCAGCACACCACCGATCTTCGGCTACACCTTC
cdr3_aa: CASTPPIFGYTF

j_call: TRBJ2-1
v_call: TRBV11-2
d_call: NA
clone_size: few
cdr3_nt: TGTGCCAGCAGCCCCCCGAGGGGCCTTTACAATGAGCAGTTCTTC
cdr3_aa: CASSPPRGLYNEQFF

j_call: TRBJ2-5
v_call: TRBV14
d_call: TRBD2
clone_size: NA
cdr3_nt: TGTGCCAGCAGCCTAGGACTAGTTCAAGGTGGGGAGACCCAGTACTTC
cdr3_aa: CASSLGLVQGGETQYF

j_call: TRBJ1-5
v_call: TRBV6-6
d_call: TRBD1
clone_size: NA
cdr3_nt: TGTGCCAGCAGGTTCCGGGACAGGGTCAATCAGCCCCAGCATTTT
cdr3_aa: CASRFRDRVNQPQHF

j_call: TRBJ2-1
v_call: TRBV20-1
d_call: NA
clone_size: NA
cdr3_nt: TGCAGTGCTAGATCCTTAGTGGGTAATGAGCAGTTCTTC
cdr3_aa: CSARSLVGNEQFF